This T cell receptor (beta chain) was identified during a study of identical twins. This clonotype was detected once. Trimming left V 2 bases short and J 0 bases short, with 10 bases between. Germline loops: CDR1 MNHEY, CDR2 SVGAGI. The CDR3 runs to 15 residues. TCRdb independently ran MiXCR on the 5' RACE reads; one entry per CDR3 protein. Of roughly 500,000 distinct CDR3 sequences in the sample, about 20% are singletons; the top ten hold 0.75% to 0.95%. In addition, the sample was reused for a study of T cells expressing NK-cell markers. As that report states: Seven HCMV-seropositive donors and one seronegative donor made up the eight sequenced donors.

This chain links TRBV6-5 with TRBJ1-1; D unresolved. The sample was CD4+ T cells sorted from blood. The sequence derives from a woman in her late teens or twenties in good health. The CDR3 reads CASSYDGLLNTEAFF. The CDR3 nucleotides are TGTGCCAGCAGTTACGACGGACTATTGAACACTGAAGCTTTCTTT.